The 28 T cell receptor beta chains given below trace back to one sample, sequenced in a study of blood T cell repertoires in COVID-19 (TCRdb year 2020). Library construction relied on the immunoSEQ multiplex PCR assay. The table comes from immuneACCESS by way of TCRdb, which keeps in-frame sequences with V and J called. Part of the clones is missing from these tables; in studies checked, under half for an unresolved V gene and the rest for unknown reasons. Within this sample are over 40,000 clones, with roughly nine tenths of them counted one time only. The ten largest clones add up to around 9.7% of the sample. Material: peripheral blood. Source of these receptors: a woman older than 75 with acute or convalescent COVID-19.

The chain employs TRBV6-4 and TRBJ2-2, with 7 bases lining up with TRBD2. Germline loops: CDR1 MRHNA, CDR2 SNTAGT. Unmatched junction bases numbered 7, after V lost 9 bases and J lost 3 bases. The CDR3 length is 14 residues. Here the CDR3 reads CARSTSVYTGELFF. CDR3 nucleotides: TGTGCCAGGAGTACTAGCGTATACACCGGGGAGCTGTTTTTT.

The rearrangement links TRBV4-1 to TRBJ2-7; D perhaps matches TRBD2 (6 bases). This CDR3 region has 12 residues. The V and J ends lost 4 bases and 7 bases respectively, with 11 bases between them. Per germline, CDR1 MGHRA and CDR2 YSYEKL. The CDR3 nucleotides are TGCGCCAGCAGCCTCGAAGGGACTGAGCAGTACTTC. This sequence encodes CASSLEGTEQYF.

This clone occurred once. The rearrangement links TRBV28 to TRBJ2-5; D unresolved. The germline V gene has CDR1 MDHEN and CDR2 SYDVKM. CDR3 length: 14 residues. V was trimmed by 4 bases and J by 2 bases, leaving 11 bases between them. The CDR3: CASSSPNRQETQYF. CDR3 nucleotide sequence: TGTGCCAGCAGTTCCCCAAATCGGCAAGAGACCCAGTACTTC.

The V call is TRBV5-1, the J call TRBJ2-7; 9 bases match TRBD2. Trimming took 4 bases from V and 6 from J; bases not matched to a gene: 14. Germline CDR1 SGHRS, CDR2 YFSETQ. This CDR3 contains 16 residues. CDR3 nucleotide sequence: TGCGCCAGCAGCCTGACTAGCGGAAGAGGTTGGGTCGAGCAGTACTTC. The encoded protein is CASSLTSGRGWVEQYF.

The chain joins TRBV19 to TRBJ1-6, with 11 bases identical to TRBD1. Germline V CDR1 and CDR2: LNHDA, SQIVND (reference sequence). V was clipped by 6 bases and J by 9 bases; unmatched bases: 10. This CDR3 is built from 16 residues. The CDR3 loop reads CASRGWTGGDGSPLHF. DNA of the CDR3: TGTGCCAGTAGGGGGTGGACAGGGGGCGACGGTTCACCCCTCCACTTT.

The chain carries TRBV28 and TRBJ1-2; the D gene is possibly TRBD1 (6 bases). Germline CDR1 reads MDHEN; CDR2 reads SYDVKM. The V gene lost 6 bases and the J gene lost 4 bases, with 12 bases spanning the gap. The CDR3 has 13 amino acids. Here the CDR3 DNA reads TGTGCCAGCAGCTCAGGGGATCGCTATGGCTACACCTTC. It codes for CASSSGDRYGYTF.

The chain employs TRBV4-1 and TRBJ2-7; possible D gene TRBD2, 5 bases. The CDR3 is 15 residues long. CDR1 and CDR2 from the germline V gene are MGHRA and YSYEKL. Deletions cut 1 base from V and 4 bases from J, with 14 bases between. This CDR3 is CASSQAGKPGYEQYF. The CDR3 DNA reads as TGCGCCAGCAGCCAAGCAGGAAAGCCGGGGTACGAGCAGTACTTC.

This clone has just one count. The rearrangement links TRBV4-1 to TRBJ2-3, with 10 positions matching TRBD2. The V gene end was trimmed by 4 bases and the J gene end by 1 base; junction bases not matched to a gene: 5. CDR3 length: 16 residues. The V gene's germline CDR1 is MGHRA and CDR2 YSYEKL. The CDR3 sequence: CASSRNLAGGTDTQYF. CDR3 DNA: TGCGCCAGCAGCCGCAATCTAGCGGGGGGCACAGATACGCAGTATTTT.

The chain recombines TRBV19 with TRBJ2-5, with 7 positions matching TRBD2. The CDR3 is made up of 15 amino acids. The J segment lost 5 bases and the V segment lost 10 bases, leaving 16 bases of the junction unmatched. Germline V gives CDR1 LNHDA, CDR2 SQIVND (reference sequence). The CDR3 coding sequence is TGTGCCACTTCACCCGGGGGGACGCTACGGGAGACCCAGTACTTC. Translated, it gives CATSPGGTLRETQYF.

The chain is built from TRBV7-2 and TRBJ2-2, with D possibly being TRBD2 (6 bases). The CDR3 covers 16 residues. Trimming shortened V by 3 bases and J by 1 base, and 12 bases separated the two germline ends. Germline assignment: CDR1 SGHTA and CDR2 FQGNSA. The DNA for the CDR3 is TGTGCCAGCAGCTTCCCGGCGGGGCTGAACACCGGGGAGCTGTTTTTT. Residues: CASSFPAGLNTGELFF.

The J gene is TRBJ1-3, the V gene TRBV11-2, with 7 bases lining up with TRBD1. Germline-derived CDR1 and CDR2 are SGHAT and FQNNGV. The V segment lost 3 bases and the J segment 0 bases; nucleotides outside the gene matches: 8. The CDR3 covers 17 residues. The CDR3 here is CASSFLGQPLSGNTIYF. The CDR3 nucleotides are TGTGCCAGCAGCTTCCTGGGACAGCCTCTCTCTGGAAACACCATATATTTT.

In this sample, this clone turned up once. This chain's CDR3 is CASTTNDNNQPQHF. The DNA of the CDR3 is TGTGCCAGTACGACCAATGACAACAATCAGCCCCAGCATTTT. The chain employs TRBV19 and TRBJ1-5; no firm D call. This CDR3 is 14 amino acids long. The V gene lost 7 bases and the J gene lost 3 bases, with 13 bases spanning the gap. Germline loops: CDR1 LNHDA, CDR2 SQIVND (reference sequence).

The genes are TRBV2 and TRBJ1-1; TRBD1 matches at 8 bases. The CDR3 runs to 13 residues. Trimming cost V 6 bases and J 4 bases; bases outside gene matches: 4. Germline V gene sequence: CDR1 SNHLY, CDR2 FYNNEI. The CDR3 sequence is CASSRGLVTEAFF. The CDR3, as DNA: TGTGCCAGCAGCAGGGGGCTGGTCACTGAAGCTTTCTTT.

V and J are TRBV7-8 and TRBJ1-2; D gene unclear. Germline-derived CDR1 and CDR2 are SGHVS and FQNEAQ. V was clipped by 0 bases and J by 2 bases, with 7 bases between them. This CDR3 region has 14 residues. CDR3 in amino acids: CASSLASSNYGYTF. In DNA form, the CDR3 reads TGTGCCAGCAGCTTAGCGTCGAGCAACTATGGCTACACCTTC.

This chain uses TRBV10-3 with TRBJ1-3; D is unresolved. The CDR3 has 16 amino acids. V was pared by 0 bases and J by 2 bases, with 11 bases between. Germline lookup yields CDR1 ENHRY and CDR2 SYGVKD. This chain's CDR3 is CAISESRSPAGNTIYF. CDR3 DNA: TGTGCCATCAGTGAGTCGAGGTCTCCAGCTGGAAACACCATATATTTT.

The rearrangement links TRBV4-1 to TRBJ2-3; D ambiguous. The CDR3 loop spans 12 amino acids. V was clipped by 1 base and J by 5 bases, with 4 bases between them. Germline loops: CDR1 MGHRA, CDR2 YSYEKL. CDR3 residues: CASSQAEDTQYF. CDR3 nucleotide sequence: TGCGCCAGCAGCCAAGCAGAAGATACGCAGTATTTT.

This chain links TRBV27 with TRBJ2-1, with a possible D match to TRBD2 (5 bases). CDR3 length equals 13 residues. V shed 10 bases and J shed 1 base, with 11 bases lying between them. The germline V gene encodes CDR1 MNHEY and CDR2 SMNVEV (reference sequence). The chain's CDR3 is CATSGVSYNEQFF. CDR3 DNA: TGTGCCACCTCCGGGGTGTCCTACAATGAGCAGTTCTTC.

The rearrangement links TRBV27 to TRBJ1-2; TRBD1 agrees at 8 bases. The CDR3 runs 15 residues. With V trimmed by 5 bases and J by 4 bases, 9 bases remained unmatched. Germline CDR1 MNHEY, CDR2 SMNVEV (reference sequence). The CDR3 DNA is TGTGCCAGCAGTCCTGGGGACAGGCGACCCTATGGCTACACCTTC. Its translation is CASSPGDRRPYGYTF.

This rearrangement joins TRBV10-3 to TRBJ2-3, with 9 bases identical to TRBD2. Germline V gene sequence: CDR1 ENHRY, CDR2 SYGVKD. The V gene end was trimmed by 3 bases and the J gene end by 0 bases; junction bases not matched to a gene: 13. The CDR3 extends over 19 amino acids. As DNA, the CDR3 is TGTGCCATCAGTGAATTAGCGGGAGACGGTCGGGGGAGCACAGATACGCAGTATTTT. Protein: CAISELAGDGRGSTDTQYF.

This chain uses TRBV20-1 with TRBJ2-1, with D maybe TRBD2 (5 bases). The CDR3 has 11 residues. Between the trimmed V and J ends, which lost 6 bases and 11 bases, there was a span of 14 bases. The germline V gene encodes CDR1 DFQATT and CDR2 SNEGSKA (reference sequence). The CDR3 spells CSAKNPGKQFF. The CDR3 DNA is TGCAGTGCCAAAAATCCGGGGAAGCAGTTCTTC.

CDR3 residues: CASSQSSRLAGGDDTQYF. As DNA, the CDR3 is TGTGCCAGCAGCCAAAGTTCTAGACTAGCGGGAGGAGACGATACGCAGTATTTT. The chain combines TRBV3-1 (or the pseudogene TRBV3-2) with TRBJ2-3, with 13 bases aligning to TRBD2. The ends lost 2 bases at V and 6 bases at J; junction bases unmatched: 11. The CDR3 has 18 residues. Germline V gives CDR1 LGHDT, CDR2 YNNKEL (reference sequence).

The V gene is TRBV18, the J gene TRBJ2-1; D is possibly TRBD2 (5 bases). The CDR3 has 14 amino acids. Trimming removed 3 bases at V and 5 bases at J, with 11 bases between. CDR1 KGHSH and CDR2 LQKENI come from the germline V gene. CDR3 in DNA: TGTGCCAGCTCACCTGGGCTAGCCGACAATGAGCAGTTCTTC. It codes for CASSPGLADNEQFF.

V gene TRBV20-1 combines with J gene TRBJ2-2; TRBD2 aligns across 7 bases. Germline CDR1 is DFQATT and CDR2 is SNEGSKA (reference sequence). This CDR3 comprises 14 residues. The V gene end was trimmed by 3 bases and the J gene end by 1 base; junction bases not matched to a gene: 2. The CDR3 protein is CSASKRGNTGELFF. CDR3 coding DNA: TGCAGTGCTAGTAAGCGGGGGAACACCGGGGAGCTGTTTTTT.

V and J are TRBV9 and TRBJ2-5, with 7 positions matching TRBD2. After removal of 3 bases from V and 3 bases from J, the junction contained 2 bases not matched to a gene. Germline assignment: CDR1 SGDLS and CDR2 YYNGEE. There are 13 residues in the CDR3. The CDR3 DNA reads as TGTGCCAGCAGCGGGGGAGGGGAAGAGACCCAGTACTTC. Encoded protein: CASSGGGEETQYF.

The J gene is TRBJ2-1, the V gene TRBV7-9, with 15 positions matching TRBD2. Germline V CDR1 and CDR2: SEHNR, FQNEAQ (reference sequence). The CDR3 covers 19 residues. Trimming at V came to 3 bases and at J to 4 bases, leaving 10 bases not matched to a gene. The CDR3, as DNA: TGTGCCAGCAGCTTCCGGACTAGCGGGAGGGAGGGAGGTTACAATGAGCAGTTCTTC. Its protein is CASSFRTSGREGGYNEQFF.

The chain uses TRBV7-2 and TRBJ2-3; 7 positions agree with TRBD1. V dropped 1 base and J dropped 7; count of bases not matched to a gene: 5. The CDR3 runs 14 residues. CDR1 SGHTA and CDR2 FQGNSA come from the germline V gene. The CDR3 DNA is TGTGCCAGCAGCTTAGGGACAGGAGTGAATACGCAGTATTTT. Translating it yields CASSLGTGVNTQYF. The full variable domain, rest sourced from reference TRBV7-2 and TRBJ2-3, is GAGVSQSPSNKVTEKGKDVELRCDPISGHTALYWYRQSLGQGLEFLIYFQGNSAPDKSGLPSDRFSAERTGGSVSTLTIQRTQQEDSAVYLCASSLGTGVNTQYFGPGTRLTVL.

This clone was detected a few times. The chain joins TRBV6-5 to TRBJ1-2, with D perhaps matching TRBD1 (5 bases). The CDR3 totals 12 residues. Germline V CDR1 and CDR2: MNHEY, SVGAGI. V lost 6 bases to trimming and J lost 4 bases, with 9 bases between them. CDR3 sequence reads: CASRGGPYGYTF. The CDR3 DNA sequence: TGTGCCAGCAGGGGGGGTCCCTATGGCTACACCTTC.

The chain links TRBV19 to TRBJ1-4; TRBD1 aligns across 7 bases. The CDR3 runs 11 residues. The germline gives CDR1 LNHDA, CDR2 SQIVND (reference sequence). Trimming took 10 bases from V and 7 from J; bases not matched to a gene: 3. CDR3 residues: CATRQGEKLFF. CDR3 nucleotide sequence: TGTGCCACCCGACAGGGTGAAAAACTGTTTTTT. The complete variable domain, with remaining parts taken from reference TRBV19 and TRBJ1-4, reads DGGITQSPKYLFRKEGQNVTLSCEQNLNHDAMYWYRQDPGQGLRLIYYSQIVNDFQKGDIAEGYSVSREKKESFPLTVTSAQKNPTAFYLCATRQGEKLFFGSGTQLSVL.